This T cell receptor (beta chain) is drawn from a study of OX40 agonist ivuxolimab in advanced cancers. About the study as a whole: Ivuxolimab, which targeted the costimulatory receptor OX40 (CD134), was an agonistic, fully human IgG2 monoclonal antibody. Intravenous ivuxolimab was administered to patients every 2 weeks at six dose levels: 0.01, 0.1, 0.3, 1.5, 3 and 10 mg/kg. The paper covers the monotherapy dose-escalation part of the phase I ivuxolimab trial, which included N = 52 patients. Peripheral TCRbeta sequencing aimed to test whether ivuxolimab altered TCR sequence diversity and caused clonal T-cell expansion. In the dose-escalation cohort, 75% to 85% of patients were male, and the mean age was approximately 60 years with a range of roughly 20 to 85. Partial responses were achieved by three dose-escalation patients, of whom one had hepatocellular carcinoma and two had cutaneous melanoma. Patients were allowed to have had prior anti-PD-1, anti-PD-L1 or anti-CTLA-4 therapy, and less than 45% of the dose-escalation patients had previously received checkpoint inhibitors. Of the 50 to 55 dose-escalation patients, hepatocellular carcinoma was present in 19, melanoma in approximately 15, renal cell carcinoma in 9 and head and neck cancer in 9. What the study reported, not specific to this receptor: Low levels of normalized T-cell clonal expansion were also seen in some patients who did not respond. At doses from 0.1 to 3.0 mg/kg, clonal expansion was seen in both CD4+ and CD8+ blood T cells between baseline and week 6. In the 0.1-3.0 mg/kg groups, partial responders were among the patients with the lowest normalized peripheral clonal expansion, particularly in CD8+ T cells. Antigen specificity was not determined for the clonally expanded peripheral T cells. On average, CD8+ T cells showed more expanded clones than CD4+ T cells after ivuxolimab.

Genomic DNA was extracted from sorted cells for sequencing of the TCRbeta CDR3 region. TCRbeta CDR3 regions were sequenced using the immunoSEQ Assay. In its TCRdb copy, this immuneACCESS table keeps in-frame sequences only and misses some clones. Where compared with another copy, unresolved V genes explain less than half of these, and the others have no known cause. The table for this sample lists about 38,000 clones; roughly 87% of them were counted only once. The ten largest clones capture roughly 40% of the sample. This clone occurred once. Its antigen target is currently unknown. Per-base qualities were not stored, and no clone one base away is much larger. Patients with autoimmune disease history or receiving systemic immunosuppression were excluded from the trial. Peripheral blood for TCR sequencing was drawn from every dose cohort at baseline, at cycle 4 day 1 and at cycle 7 day 1. Samples came from an open-label, multicenter, first-in-human phase I dose-escalation trial of ivuxolimab. The trial enrolled adults with locally advanced or metastatic head and neck squamous cell, hepatocellular, melanoma or renal cell carcinoma. Before TCR sequencing, CD4+ and CD8+ T cells were separately sorted from peripheral blood.

The receptor was isolated from an adult with an advanced solid tumor such as melanoma, head and neck, liver or kidney cancer. The source material was CD4+ or CD8+ T cells sorted from blood, sampled in a trial of the OX40 agonist ivuxolimab.

The CDR3 amino acid sequence is: CASSLSFGGGDQQYF. The sequenced DNA: TGTGCCAGCAGTTTATCATTTGGTGGAGGGGATCAGCAGTACTTC. The V gene is TRBV27 and the J gene is TRBJ2-7; tentative D gene TRBD2, with 6 bases matching. The CDR3 holds 15 amino acids from the cysteine to the phenylalanine. CDR3 DNA only is kept here, 45 bases in frame from base 1. The trim is 0 bases for V and 8 bases for J, with a gap of 17 bases between the germline ends. Per the germline V gene (reference sequence), MNHEY is the CDR1 and SMNVEV is the CDR2.